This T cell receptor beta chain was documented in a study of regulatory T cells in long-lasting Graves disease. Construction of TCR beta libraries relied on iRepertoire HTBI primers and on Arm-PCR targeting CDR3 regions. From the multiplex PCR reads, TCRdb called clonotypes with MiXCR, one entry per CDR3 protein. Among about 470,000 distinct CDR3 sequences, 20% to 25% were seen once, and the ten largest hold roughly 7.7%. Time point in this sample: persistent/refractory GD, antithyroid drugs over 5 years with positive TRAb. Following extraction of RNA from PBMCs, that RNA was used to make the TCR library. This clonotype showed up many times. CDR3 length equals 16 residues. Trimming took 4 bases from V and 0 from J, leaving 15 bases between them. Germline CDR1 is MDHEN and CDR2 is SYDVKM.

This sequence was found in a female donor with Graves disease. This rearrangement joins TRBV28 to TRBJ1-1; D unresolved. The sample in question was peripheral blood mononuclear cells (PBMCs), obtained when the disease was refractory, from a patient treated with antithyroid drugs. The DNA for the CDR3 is TGTGCCAGCAGTTCCCTTTATGATGAGGTGAACACTGAAGCTTTCTTT. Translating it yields CASSSLYDEVNTEAFF.